One and the same sample provided the 10 T cell receptor beta chains below, sequenced in a study of T-cell reconstitution after alpha-beta-depleted transplantation in children. Preparing the TCRbeta library involved the use of unique molecular identifiers. TCRdb re-called the PCR reads with MiXCR, one entry per CDR3 protein. The sample lists hundreds of thousands of distinct CDR3 sequences, around 23% occurring once. Sequenced here: PBMCs, mostly from graft donor cells, sampled 360 days after TCRalphabeta/CD19-depleted stem cell transplant. The origin of the receptors is a boy under two years old who had a stem cell transplant for acute myeloid leukemia, so the T cells may come from the graft donor.

As regards this clonotype: This may come from a read error, since a much larger clone is one base off. Since the CDR3 does not end with the conserved phenylalanine or tryptophan, this likely comes from a read error. The CDR3 is CSVPWAYEQYY. In nucleotides, the CDR3 is TGCAGCGTTCCCTGGGCCTACGAGCAGTACTAC. The V call is TRBV29-1, the J call TRBJ2-7; D ambiguous. Trimming pared 5 bases from V and 2 bases from J, leaving 7 bases between. The CDR3 length is 11 residues. Germline values: CDR1 SQVTM, CDR2 ANQGSEA.

This clonotype was seen ten or more times. The CDR3 loop is CASSSTENYGYTF. The CDR3 region has the DNA TGTGCCAGCAGTTCGACAGAGAATTATGGCTACACCTTC. The chain links TRBV28 to TRBJ1-2, with TRBD1 as a possible D gene (5 bases). V was clipped by 4 bases and J by 5 bases, with 11 bases between them. CDR1 is MDHEN and CDR2 is SYDVKM in the germline V gene. CDR3 length: 13 amino acids.

The V call is TRBV6-6, the J call TRBJ1-3; D unclear. This CDR3 has 13 residues. CDR1 is MNHNY, CDR2 SVGAGI, per germline (reference sequence). V lost 2 bases to trimming and J lost 6 bases, with 8 bases between them. The CDR3 bases are TGTGCCAGCAGTTACGCGCCATTAAACACCATATATTTT. Amino acids: CASSYAPLNTIYF.

This clonotype was seen a handful of times. This rearrangement joins TRBV7-8 to TRBJ2-5, with D perhaps matching TRBD1 (5 bases). This CDR3 comprises 18 residues. V was shortened by 0 bases and J by 2 bases, with 19 bases between the two germline ends. Germline values: CDR1 SGHVS, CDR2 FQNEAQ. CDR3 in DNA: TGTGCCAGCAGCTTAGCGGGGATTAGGCAGGGTGGGCAAGAGACCCAGTACTTC. It codes for CASSLAGIRQGGQETQYF.

The chain is built from TRBV13 and TRBJ1-1; D is undetermined. CDR1 is PRHDT and CDR2 is FYEKMQ in the germline V gene (reference sequence). V lost 5 bases, J lost 1 base, and 11 bases lay in between. This CDR3 is 14 amino acids long. The CDR3 is CASSRPGANTEAFF. CDR3 nucleotide sequence: TGTGCCAGCAGCCGACCGGGAGCGAACACTGAAGCTTTCTTT.

V gene TRBV5-1 combines with J gene TRBJ2-5; 8 positions agree with TRBD1. V dropped 1 base and J dropped 1; count of bases not matched to a gene: 3. CDR3 length: 15 residues. Germline V gene data show CDR1 as SGHRS and CDR2 as YFSETQ. The CDR3: CASSLTGGSQETQYF. Written as DNA, the CDR3 is TGCGCCAGCAGCTTGACAGGGGGATCCCAAGAGACCCAGTACTTC.

The V gene is TRBV7-2, the J gene TRBJ2-7; tentatively, D is TRBD1 (6 bases). CDR1 and CDR2 (germline): SGHTA, FQGNSA. V was shortened by 1 base and J by 7 bases, with 8 bases between the two germline ends. This CDR3 is 12 amino acids long. DNA of the CDR3: TGTGCCAGCAGCTTAGATGACAGGGAGCAGTACTTC. Its translation is CASSLDDREQYF. Combining the CDR3 with reference TRBV7-2 and TRBJ2-7 gives the whole variable domain GAGVSQSPSNKVTEKGKDVELRCDPISGHTALYWYRQSLGQGLEFLIYFQGNSAPDKSGLPSDRFSAERTGGSVSTLTIQRTQQEDSAVYLCASSLDDREQYFGPGTRLTVT.

This clonotype was observed a few times. This rearrangement joins TRBV5-5 to TRBJ2-7; TRBD1 matches at 8 bases. Germline CDR1 reads SGHKS; CDR2 reads YYEKEE (reference sequence). The CDR3 runs 14 residues. The ends lost 4 bases at V and 3 bases at J; junction bases unmatched: 6. This CDR3 reads CASSVGQAIYEQYV. CDR3 coding DNA: TGTGCCAGCAGCGTGGGACAGGCGATCTACGAGCAGTACGTC.

This chain uses TRBV5-4 with TRBJ2-5; D possibly corresponds to TRBD1 (5 bases). V was cut by 1 base and J by 1 base, with 8 bases left in between. The CDR3 has 14 residues. Germline CDR1 and CDR2: SGHNT and YYREEE (reference sequence). Here the CDR3 DNA reads TGTGCCAGCAGCTTGAGCAGGGCCCAAGAGACCCAGTACTTC. The encoded protein is CASSLSRAQETQYF. The entire variable domain, with the rest obtained from reference TRBV5-4 and TRBJ2-5, is as follows: ETGVTQSPTHLIKTRGQQVTLRCSSQSGHNTVSWYQQALGQGPQFIFQYYREEENGRGNFPPRFSGLQFPNYSSELNVNALELDDSALYLCASSLSRAQETQYFGPGTRLLVL.

This clonotype was seen more than once but under ten times. The V call is TRBV7-2, the J call TRBJ1-4; the D gene is possibly TRBD1 (6 bases). This CDR3 has 15 amino acids. CDR1 and CDR2 (germline): SGHTA, FQGNSA. Between the trimmed V and J ends, which lost 5 bases and 8 bases, there was a span of 18 bases. CDR3 coding DNA: TGTGCCAGCAGCCCTACCGACAGGCTGGGGGAAAAACTGTTTTTT. Translating it yields CASSPTDRLGEKLFF.